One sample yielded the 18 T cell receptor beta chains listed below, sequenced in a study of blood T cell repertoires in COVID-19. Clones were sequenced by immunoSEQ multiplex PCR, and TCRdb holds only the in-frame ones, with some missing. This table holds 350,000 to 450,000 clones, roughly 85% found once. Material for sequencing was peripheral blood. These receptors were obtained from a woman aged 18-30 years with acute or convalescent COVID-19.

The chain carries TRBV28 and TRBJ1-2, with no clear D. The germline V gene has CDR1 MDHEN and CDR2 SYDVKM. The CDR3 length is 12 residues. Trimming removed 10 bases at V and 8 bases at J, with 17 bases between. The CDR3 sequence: CATHSFDWGYTF. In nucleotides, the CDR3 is TGTGCCACGCACTCTTTTGATTGGGGCTACACCTTC.

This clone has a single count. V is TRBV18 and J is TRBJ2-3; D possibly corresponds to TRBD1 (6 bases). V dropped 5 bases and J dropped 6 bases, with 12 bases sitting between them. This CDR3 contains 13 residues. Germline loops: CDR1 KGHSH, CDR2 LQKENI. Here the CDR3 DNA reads TGTGCCAGCTCATCAGGGGCAATGGATACGCAGTATTTT. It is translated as CASSSGAMDTQYF.

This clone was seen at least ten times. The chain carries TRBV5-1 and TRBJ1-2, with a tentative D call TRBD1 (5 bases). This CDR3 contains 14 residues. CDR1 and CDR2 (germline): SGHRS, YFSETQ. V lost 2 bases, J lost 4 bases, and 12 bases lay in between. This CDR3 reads CASSFAGQGYGYTF. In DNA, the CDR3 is TGCGCCAGCAGCTTTGCGGGGCAGGGCTATGGCTACACCTTC.

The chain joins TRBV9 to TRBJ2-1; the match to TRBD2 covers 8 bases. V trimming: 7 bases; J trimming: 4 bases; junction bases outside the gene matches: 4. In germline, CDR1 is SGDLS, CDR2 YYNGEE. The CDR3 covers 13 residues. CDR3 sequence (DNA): TGTGCCAGCGATAGCGGGGAGTACAATGAGCAGTTCTTC. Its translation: CASDSGEYNEQFF.

The CDR3 protein is CASNGLTGGGYTF. CDR3 bases: TGTGCCAGCAATGGCTTGACAGGCGGGGGCTACACCTTC. The rearrangement links TRBV2 to TRBJ1-2; the D gene is possibly TRBD1 (6 bases). Germline CDR1 and CDR2: SNHLY and FYNNEI. V gave up 7 bases and J gave up 8 bases, with 17 bases separating them. This CDR3 has 13 residues.

This chain's CDR3 is CASSGRDRGLETQYF. The CDR3 DNA is TGTGCCAGCAGCGGCCGGGACAGGGGATTAGAGACCCAGTACTTC. The rearrangement uses TRBV9 and TRBJ2-5; TRBD1 matches 10 bases. Per germline, CDR1 SGDLS and CDR2 YYNGEE. The CDR3 is 15 amino acids. Trimming at V came to 3 bases and at J to 4 bases, leaving 6 bases not matched to a gene.

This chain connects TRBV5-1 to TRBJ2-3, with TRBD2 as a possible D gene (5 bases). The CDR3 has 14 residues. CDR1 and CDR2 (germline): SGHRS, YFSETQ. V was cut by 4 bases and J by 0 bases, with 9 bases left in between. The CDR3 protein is CASSLTTSTDTQYF. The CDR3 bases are TGCGCCAGCAGCCTGACTACTAGCACAGATACGCAGTATTTT.

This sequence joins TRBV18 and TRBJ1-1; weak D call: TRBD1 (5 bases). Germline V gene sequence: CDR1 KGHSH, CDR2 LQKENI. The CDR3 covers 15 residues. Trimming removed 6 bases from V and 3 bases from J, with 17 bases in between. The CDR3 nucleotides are TGTGCCAGCTCGTCCGAAAGGGGCTTATACACTGAAGCTTTCTTT. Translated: CASSSERGLYTEAFF.

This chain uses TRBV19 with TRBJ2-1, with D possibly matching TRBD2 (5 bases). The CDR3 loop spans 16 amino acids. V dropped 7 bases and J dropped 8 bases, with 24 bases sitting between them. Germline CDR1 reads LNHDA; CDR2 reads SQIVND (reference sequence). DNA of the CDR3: TGTGCCAGTAAAGGGAATTACGGCCTAGCCTCCGATGAGCAGTTCTTC. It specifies CASKGNYGLASDEQFF.

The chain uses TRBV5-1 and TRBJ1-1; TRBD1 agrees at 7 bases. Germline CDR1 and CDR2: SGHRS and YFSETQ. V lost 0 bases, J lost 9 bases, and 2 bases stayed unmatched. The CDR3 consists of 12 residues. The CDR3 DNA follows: TGCGCCAGCAGCTTGGCACAGGGGCAAGCTTTCTTT. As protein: CASSLAQGQAFF.

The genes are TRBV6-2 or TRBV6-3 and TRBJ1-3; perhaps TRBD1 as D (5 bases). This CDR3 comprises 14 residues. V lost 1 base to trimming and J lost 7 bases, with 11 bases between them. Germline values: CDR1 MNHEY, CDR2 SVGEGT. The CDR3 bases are TGTGCCAGCAGTTACTATGATCCAGGGAACACCATATATTTT. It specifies CASSYYDPGNTIYF.

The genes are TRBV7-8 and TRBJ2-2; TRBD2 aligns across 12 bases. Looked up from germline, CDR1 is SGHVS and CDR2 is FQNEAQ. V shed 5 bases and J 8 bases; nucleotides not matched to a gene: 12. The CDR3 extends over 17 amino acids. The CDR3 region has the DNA TGTGCCAGCAGCAATCGACTAGCGGGAGAGGCTACAGGGGAGCTGTTTTTT. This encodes CASSNRLAGEATGELFF. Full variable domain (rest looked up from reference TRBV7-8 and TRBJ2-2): GAGVSQSPRYKVAKRGQDVALRCDPISGHVSLFWYQQALGQGPEFLTYFQNEAQLDKSGLPSDRFFAERPEGSVSTLKIQRTQQEDSAVYLCASSNRLAGEATGELFFGEGSRLTVL.

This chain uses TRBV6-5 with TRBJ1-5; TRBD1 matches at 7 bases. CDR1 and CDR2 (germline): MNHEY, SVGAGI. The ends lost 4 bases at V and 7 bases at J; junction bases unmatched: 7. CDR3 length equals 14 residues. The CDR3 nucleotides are TGTGCCAGCAGTTCCGGGACAGTAGACCAGCCCCAGCATTTT. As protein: CASSSGTVDQPQHF.

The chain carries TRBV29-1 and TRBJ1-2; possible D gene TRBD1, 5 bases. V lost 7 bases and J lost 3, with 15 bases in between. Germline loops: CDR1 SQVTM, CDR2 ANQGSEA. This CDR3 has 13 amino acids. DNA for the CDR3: TGCAGCGCAAGAACGACAGTGCACTATGGCTACACCTTC. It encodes CSARTTVHYGYTF.

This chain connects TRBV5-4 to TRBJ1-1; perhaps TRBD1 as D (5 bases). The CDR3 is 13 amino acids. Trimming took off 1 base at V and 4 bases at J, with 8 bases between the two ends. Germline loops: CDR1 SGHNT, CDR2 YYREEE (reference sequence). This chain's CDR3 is CASSLRRGTEAFF. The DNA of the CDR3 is TGTGCCAGCAGCTTGAGGAGGGGCACTGAAGCTTTCTTT.

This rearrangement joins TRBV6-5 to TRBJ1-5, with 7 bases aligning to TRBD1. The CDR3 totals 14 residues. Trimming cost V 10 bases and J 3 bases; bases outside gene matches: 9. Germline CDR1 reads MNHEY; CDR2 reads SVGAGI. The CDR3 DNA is TGTGCCATCAACCCAGGGGGTTTCAATCAGCCCCAGCATTTT. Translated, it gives CAINPGGFNQPQHF.

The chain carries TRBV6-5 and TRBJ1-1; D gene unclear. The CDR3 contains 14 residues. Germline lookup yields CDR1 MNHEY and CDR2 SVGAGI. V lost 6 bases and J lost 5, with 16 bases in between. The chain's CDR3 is CASRAPHRETEAFF. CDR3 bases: TGTGCCAGCAGAGCCCCCCACAGAGAGACTGAAGCTTTCTTT.

The CDR3 region is CASSAGTASNQPQHF. The CDR3 DNA follows: TGTGCCAGCAGTGCCGGGACAGCTAGCAATCAGCCCCAGCATTTT. This sequence joins TRBV28 and TRBJ1-5; TRBD1 aligns across 7 bases. V was clipped by 5 bases and J by 0 bases; unmatched bases: 4. The germline V gene encodes CDR1 MDHEN and CDR2 SYDVKM. The CDR3 sequence is 15 residues long.